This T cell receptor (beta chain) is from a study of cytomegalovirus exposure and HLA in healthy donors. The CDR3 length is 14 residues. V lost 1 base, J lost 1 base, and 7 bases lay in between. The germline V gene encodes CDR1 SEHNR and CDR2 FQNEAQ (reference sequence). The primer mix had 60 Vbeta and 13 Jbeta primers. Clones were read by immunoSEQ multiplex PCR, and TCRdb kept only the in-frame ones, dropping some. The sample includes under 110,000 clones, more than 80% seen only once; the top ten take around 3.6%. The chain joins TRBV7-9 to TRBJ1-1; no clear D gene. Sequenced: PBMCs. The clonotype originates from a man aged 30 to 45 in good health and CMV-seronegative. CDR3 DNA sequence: TGTGCCAGCAGCTTAGTTGCAGGGAACACTGAAGCTTTCTTT. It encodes CASSLVAGNTEAFF.